Below, 10 T cell receptor beta chains from the same sample are listed, as sequenced in a study of T cell responses to AZD1222 COVID-19 vaccine. Only in-frame clones appear in the TCRdb table, and some are missing; sequencing was by immunoSEQ multiplex PCR. The sample carries roughly 150,000 clones, roughly nine tenths recorded once. The sample in question was peripheral blood, obtained after recovery from COVID-19. These receptors all stem from an adult who had recovered from COVID-19.

This clone was picked up a small number of times. The V gene is TRBV5-6, the J gene TRBJ2-6; unclear D gene. V shed 1 base and J shed 1 base, with 6 bases lying between them. Germline CDR1 is SGHDT and CDR2 is YYEEEE. The CDR3 contains 15 residues. The CDR3 DNA follows: TGTGCCAGCAGCTTGCAAGCATCTGGGGCCAACGTCCTGACTTTC. It translates to CASSLQASGANVLTF.

This sequence joins TRBV15 and TRBJ1-2, with unresolved D. The germline V gene encodes CDR1 LNHNV and CDR2 YYDKDF (reference sequence). The germline V and J ends were trimmed by 0 bases and 2 bases, with 16 bases remaining between them. The CDR3 covers 17 residues. DNA of the CDR3: TGTGCCACCAGCAGAGACCCTGGGAGGGTCACGAACTATGGCTACACCTTC. Amino acid sequence: CATSRDPGRVTNYGYTF.

The chain uses TRBV5-1 and TRBJ2-6; D ambiguous. Per germline, CDR1 SGHRS and CDR2 YFSETQ. The CDR3 is 13 amino acids. Between the trimmed V and J ends, which lost 4 bases and 2 bases, there was a span of 4 bases. CDR3: CASSKPGANVLTF. CDR3 DNA: TGCGCCAGCAGCAAACCTGGGGCCAACGTCCTGACTTTC.

The chain links TRBV10-3 to TRBJ2-1; no definite D call. This CDR3 is 15 amino acids long. V gave up 0 bases and J gave up 3 bases, with 9 bases separating them. The germline V gene encodes CDR1 ENHRY and CDR2 SYGVKD. The CDR3 nucleotides read TGTGCCATCAGTGAGTCGGAACAGTACTACAATGAGCAGTTCTTC. It translates to CAISESEQYYNEQFF.

This chain links TRBV7-2 with TRBJ2-2; 7 positions agree with TRBD2. The CDR3 spans 15 residues. J lost 4 bases, V lost 6 bases, and 8 bases had no gene match. Per the germline V gene, CDR1 is SGHTA and CDR2 is FQGNSA. The CDR3 DNA sequence: TGTGCCAGCAGATACCGGGGAGGGACCACCGGGGAGCTGTTTTTT. Protein sequence: CASRYRGGTTGELFF.

This chain links TRBV11-2 with TRBJ1-1; maybe TRBD1 (6 bases). V was cut by 5 bases and J by 4 bases, with 17 bases left in between. CDR1 SGHAT and CDR2 FQNNGV come from the germline V gene. The CDR3 is made up of 15 amino acids. The CDR3 coding sequence is TGTGCCAGCAGCGGAGGCGCAGGGGAGGGCACTGAAGCTTTCTTT. Translation gives CASSGGAGEGTEAFF.

This clone was observed once. The chain employs TRBV5-5 and TRBJ1-1; D is uncertain. This CDR3 comprises 15 residues. Looked up from germline, CDR1 is SGHKS and CDR2 is YYEKEE (reference sequence). Trimming left V 1 base short and J 5 bases short, with 15 bases between. The chain's CDR3 is CASSLWGSMGTEAFF. DNA of the CDR3: TGTGCCAGCAGCTTGTGGGGATCCATGGGAACTGAAGCTTTCTTT.

This clone was seen once. The rearrangement links TRBV7-2 to TRBJ1-5; D is ambiguous. The germline CDR1 and CDR2 sequences are SGHTA and FQGNSA. The CDR3 has 13 residues. Between the trimmed V and J ends, which lost 1 base and 6 bases, there was a span of 7 bases. The CDR3, as DNA: TGTGCCAGCAGCTTAGACAGCGGTCAGCCCCAGCATTTT. Protein sequence: CASSLDSGQPQHF.

The V gene is TRBV21-1, the J gene TRBJ2-1; the tabulated D call, TRBD2, remains unverified against the DNA. TRBV21-1 counts as a pseudogene. CDR3 length: 15 residues. The CDR3 sequence is CASSKGPGGYNEQFF. The CDR3 nucleotides are TGTGCCAGCAGCAAAGGGCCGGGTGGCTACAATGAGCAGTTCTTC.

The rearrangement links TRBV6-2 or TRBV6-3 to TRBJ2-1, with D tentatively TRBD1 or TRBD2 (5 bases each). Per the germline V gene, CDR1 is MNHEY and CDR2 is SVGEGT. The CDR3 covers 17 residues. Trimming took 3 bases from V and 3 from J, leaving 18 bases between them. The CDR3 spells CASSYEVGEHIYNEQFF. The CDR3 region has the DNA TGTGCCAGCAGTTATGAAGTGGGGGAGCACATCTACAATGAGCAGTTCTTC.